A selection of T cell receptor beta chains follows, all from one sample in a study of CD8+ T cells in alopecia areata. TCRdb's copy holds only in-frame clones and misses some; the assay was immunoSEQ multiplex PCR. The sample includes over 2,500 clones, roughly 70% seen only once; the top ten take approximately 10%. Sequenced: skin. These receptors were collected from a human donor in good health. Each CDR3 is given with its conserved first and last residue. A D gene is named only where the DNA matches it firmly. Clone size is shown for a subset of rows, as once, few, many or a class of expanded clone.

J gene: TRBJ2-3
clone size: -
V gene: TRBV5-1
D gene: -
CDR3 DNA: TGCGCCAGCAGCTTGGGAATGGATACGCAGTATTTT
CDR3 protein: CASSLGMDTQYF

J gene: TRBJ2-5
clone size: few
V gene: TRBV6-1
D gene: -
CDR3 DNA: TGTGCCAGCAGACCCAGCCGGTACCAAGAGACCCAGTACTTC
CDR3 protein: CASRPSRYQETQYF

J gene: TRBJ1-5
clone size: -
V gene: TRBV28
D gene: -
CDR3 DNA: TGTGCCAGCAGTTTATCAAACAATCAGCCCCAGCATTTT
CDR3 protein: CASSLSNNQPQHF

J gene: TRBJ2-2
clone size: once
V gene: TRBV2
D gene: TRBD1
CDR3 DNA: TGTGCCAGCAGTGCTAGGGCTAAAAGGACAGGGGGCACCGGGGAGCTGTTTTTT
CDR3 protein: CASSARAKRTGGTGELFF

J gene: TRBJ2-3
clone size: -
V gene: TRBV25-1
D gene: -
CDR3 DNA: TGTGCCAGCAGGGATAGTGGCGCAGATACGCAGTATTTT
CDR3 protein: CASRDSGADTQYF

J gene: TRBJ2-6
clone size: -
V gene: TRBV5-4
D gene: -
CDR3 DNA: TGTGCCAGCAGCTTGGTACCTCGGGCCAACGTCCTGACTTTC
CDR3 protein: CASSLVPRANVLTF

J gene: TRBJ1-6
clone size: few
V gene: TRBV7-2
D gene: -
CDR3 DNA: TGTGCCAGCAGCTCCGGGCAACTTAATTCACCCCTCCACTTT
CDR3 protein: CASSSGQLNSPLHF

J gene: TRBJ2-1
clone size: few
V gene: TRBV7-2
D gene: TRBD2
CDR3 DNA: TGTGCCAGCAGCCCCACGCAACTAGCGGGGGGTCTCTACAATGAGCAGTTCTTC
CDR3 protein: CASSPTQLAGGLYNEQFF

J gene: TRBJ1-3
clone size: -
V gene: TRBV4-1
D gene: -
CDR3 DNA: TGCGCCAGCAGCCAAGAGCCGGGGCAGTTCTCTGGAAACACCATATATTTT
CDR3 protein: CASSQEPGQFSGNTIYF

J gene: TRBJ2-3
clone size: -
V gene: TRBV7-9
D gene: TRBD1
CDR3 DNA: TGTGCCAGCAGAGACGGACAGGGGAGCACAGATACGCAGTATTTT
CDR3 protein: CASRDGQGSTDTQYF

J gene: TRBJ1-3
clone size: -
V gene: TRBV4-1
D gene: -
CDR3 DNA: TGCGCCAGCAGCCAAGGCCAGAGCTCTGGAAACACCATATATTTT
CDR3 protein: CASSQGQSSGNTIYF

J gene: TRBJ1-2
clone size: -
V gene: TRBV6-6
D gene: -
CDR3 DNA: TGTGCCAGCGAACACCTCGGAGATTGGGCTAACTATGGCTACACCTTC
CDR3 protein: CASEHLGDWANYGYTF

J gene: TRBJ1-3
clone size: once
V gene: TRBV5-4
D gene: TRBD1
CDR3 DNA: TGTGCCAGCAGCCCCCGGGACAGGGGCTCTGGAAACACCATATATTTT
CDR3 protein: CASSPRDRGSGNTIYF

J gene: TRBJ2-6
clone size: once
V gene: TRBV4-3
D gene: TRBD2
CDR3 DNA: TGCGCCAGCAGCCCCCGGGGACGCGGGGGGCAATCTGGGGCCAACGTCCTGACTTTC
CDR3 protein: CASSPRGRGGQSGANVLTF

J gene: TRBJ2-3
clone size: -
V gene: TRBV7-6
D gene: TRBD2
CDR3 DNA: TGTGCCAGCAGCTTACCAGCGGGGGGGCCCGTTGTGGATACGCAGTATTTT
CDR3 protein: CASSLPAGGPVVDTQYF

J gene: TRBJ2-2
clone size: -
V gene: TRBV11-2
D gene: -
CDR3 DNA: TGTGCCAGCAGCTGGACGTACACCGGGGAGCTGTTTTTT
CDR3 protein: CASSWTYTGELFF